This paragraph covers one TCR beta chain sequence. The sample is drawn from a study of PD-L1 blockade in urothelial cancer. Regarding time point: peripheral blood 6 weeks after treatment start. The ends were cut back, 2 bases at V and 3 bases at J, with 13 bases in the middle. The CDR3 spans 15 residues. CDR1 MNHNS and CDR2 SASEGT come from the germline V gene. Assay used: immunoSEQ multiplex PCR; TCRdb lists only in-frame clones, some missing. Of 25,000 to 35,000 clones in the sample, roughly three quarters are singletons; the top ten hold around 3.1%. The sequences come from PBMCs, collected around atezolizumab (anti-PD-L1) treatment. The chain combines TRBV6-1 with TRBJ1-2; D not resolved. The receptor comes from a man aged 70-80 years with urothelial cancer. Here the CDR3 reads CASSESGERDYGYTF. Here the CDR3 DNA reads TGTGCCAGCAGTGAATCTGGGGAGAGGGACTATGGCTACACCTTC.